The T cell receptor (beta chain) under discussion was sequenced for a study of response to subunit inactivated influenza vaccine. MiXCR, applied by TCRdb to the RT-PCR reads, yields one record per CDR3 protein. The table lists around 470,000 distinct CDR3 sequences, approximately 6.9% of them singletons. Trimming cost V 6 bases and J 4 bases; bases outside gene matches: 6. The CDR3 runs to 13 residues. This clonotype has only a few counts. Sequencing was performed on PBMCs from blood, taken less than 30 months after vaccination. The V call is TRBV12-3 or TRBV12-4, the J call TRBJ2-7; 7 positions match TRBD1. This clonotype originated in a man between 50 and 69 years old who received an inactivated influenza vaccine. DNA of the CDR3: TGTGCCAGCAGAAGAGGGACAGCATACGAGCAGTACTTC. Its protein is CASRRGTAYEQYF.